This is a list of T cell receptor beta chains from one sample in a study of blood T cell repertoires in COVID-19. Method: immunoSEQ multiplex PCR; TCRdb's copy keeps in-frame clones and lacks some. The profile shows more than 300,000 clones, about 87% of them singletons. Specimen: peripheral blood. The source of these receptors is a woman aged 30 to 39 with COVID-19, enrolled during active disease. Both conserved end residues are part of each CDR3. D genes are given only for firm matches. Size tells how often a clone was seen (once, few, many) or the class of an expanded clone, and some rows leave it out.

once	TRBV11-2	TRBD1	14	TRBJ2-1	TGTGCCAGCCGGGGACAGCCCTCCTACAATGAGCAGTTCTTC	CASRGQPSYNEQFF
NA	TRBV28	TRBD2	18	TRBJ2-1	TGTGCCAGCAGTTTACCGACCGGACTAGCGGGAAAGGACAATGAGCAGTTCTTC	CASSLPTGLAGKDNEQFF
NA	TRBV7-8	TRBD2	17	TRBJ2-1	TGTGCCAGCAGCTTAGTGGGCGGGAGGGCCTCATACAATGAGCAGTTCTTC	CASSLVGGRASYNEQFF
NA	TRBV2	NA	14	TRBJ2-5	TGTGCCAGCAGCGCCCGGACTGAACAAGAGACCCAGTACTTC	CASSARTEQETQYF
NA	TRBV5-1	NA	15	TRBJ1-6	TGCGCCAGCAGCTTGAAGTCCAGTTATAATTCACCCCTCCACTTT	CASSLKSSYNSPLHF
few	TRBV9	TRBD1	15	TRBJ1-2	TGTGCCAGCAGCTTCGGGACAGCAGACCACTATGGCTACACCTTC	CASSFGTADHYGYTF
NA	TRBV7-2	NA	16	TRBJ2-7	TGTGCCAGCAGCTTAGGTCTGGGCGGGCTCTCTTACGAGCAGTACTTC	CASSLGLGGLSYEQYF
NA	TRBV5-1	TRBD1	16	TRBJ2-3	TGCGCCAGCAGCGCGGGGACAGGCGGTCCCACAGATACGCAGTATTTT	CASSAGTGGPTDTQYF
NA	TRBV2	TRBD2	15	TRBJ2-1	TGTGCCAGCAGTGTAAGTAGTAGCGGGAAAGATGAGCAGTTCTTC	CASSVSSSGKDEQFF
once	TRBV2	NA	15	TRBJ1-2	TGTGCCAGCAGTGAAGCGAGGGTAGGGCTCTATGGCTACACCTTC	CASSEARVGLYGYTF
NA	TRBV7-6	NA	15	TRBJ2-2	TGTGCCAGCAGCCTCGAAGGGGTTTACACCGGGGAGCTGTTTTTT	CASSLEGVYTGELFF
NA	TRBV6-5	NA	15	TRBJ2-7	TGTGCCAGCAGTTACACTAGCAATACCGTCTCCGAGCAGTACTTC	CASSYTSNTVSEQYF
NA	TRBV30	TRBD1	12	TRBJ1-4	TGTGCCTGGGACGACAGGGATGAAAAACTGTTTTTT	CAWDDRDEKLFF
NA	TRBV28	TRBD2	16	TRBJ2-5	TGTGCCAGCAGTTTAAAGTCAGCGGGAGTGGTCGGGACCCAGTACTTC	CASSLKSAGVVGTQYF
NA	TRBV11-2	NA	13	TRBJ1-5	TGTGCCAGCCAAGAAGGGAGAAGTCAGCCCCAGCATTTT	CASQEGRSQPQHF
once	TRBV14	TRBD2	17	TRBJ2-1	TGTGCCAGCAGCCGCCCACAGGGTTTACTAGCGGGCAATGAGCAGTTCTTC	CASSRPQGLLAGNEQFF
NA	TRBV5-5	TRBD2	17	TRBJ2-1	TGTGCCAGCAGCTTCACGAGCGGGAGTGCCTCCTACAATGAGCAGTTCTTC	CASSFTSGSASYNEQFF
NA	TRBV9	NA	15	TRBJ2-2	TGTGCCAGCAGCGTAAGGACTGAAAACACCGGGGAGCTGTTTTTT	CASSVRTENTGELFF
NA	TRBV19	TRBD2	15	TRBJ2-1	TGTGCCAGTACCAAAGGCACCGGCGGGAGAGATGAGCAGTTCTTC	CASTKGTGGRDEQFF
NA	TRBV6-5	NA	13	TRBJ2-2	TGTGCCAGCGCGTCACAGTTGGCCGGGGAGCTGTTTTTT	CASASQLAGELFF
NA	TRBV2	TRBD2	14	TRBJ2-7	TGTGCCAGCAGTCCCCTAGCGGGAGCGTACGAGCAGTACTTC	CASSPLAGAYEQYF
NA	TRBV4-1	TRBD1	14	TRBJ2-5	TGCGCCAGCAGCCGGACAGGGGGTCGAGAGACCCAGTACTTC	CASSRTGGRETQYF
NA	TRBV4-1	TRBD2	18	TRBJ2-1	TGCGCCAGCAGCCACCAAGGGACTAGCGGGATTGGGTACAATGAGCAGTTCTTC	CASSHQGTSGIGYNEQFF
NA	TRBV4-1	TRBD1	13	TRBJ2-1	TGCGCCAGCAGCCAATCGACAGGGGATGAGCAGTTCTTC	CASSQSTGDEQFF
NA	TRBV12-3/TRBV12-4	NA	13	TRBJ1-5	TGTGCCAGCAGTTTTTATGTGGCCCAGCCCCAGCATTTT	CASSFYVAQPQHF
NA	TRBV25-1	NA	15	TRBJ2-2	TGTGCCAGCAGTCCCGGGACAAAGAACACCGGGGAGCTGTTTTTT	CASSPGTKNTGELFF